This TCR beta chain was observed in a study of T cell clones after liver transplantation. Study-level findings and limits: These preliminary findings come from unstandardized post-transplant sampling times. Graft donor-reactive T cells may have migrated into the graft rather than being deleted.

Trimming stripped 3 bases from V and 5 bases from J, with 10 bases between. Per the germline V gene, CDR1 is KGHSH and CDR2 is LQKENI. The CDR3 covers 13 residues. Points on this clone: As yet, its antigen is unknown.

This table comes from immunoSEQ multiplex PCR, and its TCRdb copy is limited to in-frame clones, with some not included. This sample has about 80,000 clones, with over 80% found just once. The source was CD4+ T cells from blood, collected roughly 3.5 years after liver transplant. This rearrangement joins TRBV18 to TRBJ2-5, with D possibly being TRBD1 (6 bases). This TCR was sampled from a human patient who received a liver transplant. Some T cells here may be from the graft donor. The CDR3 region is CASSPQGWETQYF. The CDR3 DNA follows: TGTGCCAGCTCACCTCAGGGGTGGGAGACCCAGTACTTC. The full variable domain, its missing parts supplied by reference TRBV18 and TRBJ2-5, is NAGVMQNPRHLVRRRGQEARLRCSPMKGHSHVYWYRQLPEEGLKFMVYLQKENIIDESGMPKERFSAEFPKEGPSILRIQQVVRGDSAAYFCASSPQGWETQYFGPGTRLLVL.